This T cell receptor beta chain was captured by sequencing in a study of cytomegalovirus exposure and HLA in healthy donors. The germline V gene encodes CDR1 SEHNR and CDR2 FQNEAQ (reference sequence). This CDR3 is 15 amino acids long. V dropped 4 bases and J dropped 3 bases, with 15 bases sitting between them. A word on this clone: Its antigen remains unknown.

Study results and limitations: First-cohort TCR clusters were later found to tend to co-occur in the roughly 130 validation repertoires.

Some clones are missing from TCRdb's copy, which holds only in-frame ones; the method was immunoSEQ multiplex PCR. The sample carries approximately 280,000 clones, 65% to 90% recorded once. The specimen sequenced was PBMCs. The chain employs TRBV7-9 and TRBJ1-2, with D perhaps matching TRBD1 (6 bases). This receptor was identified in a young woman in good health and CMV-seronegative. The chain's CDR3 is CASSSGQIRDYGYTF. CDR3 DNA sequence: TGTGCCAGCAGCTCCGGACAGATCCGGGACTATGGCTACACCTTC. Full variable domain (outside the CDR3, taken from reference TRBV7-9 and TRBJ1-2): DTGVSQNPRHKITKRGQNVTFRCDPISEHNRLYWYRQTLGQGPEFLTYFQNEAQLEKSRLLSDRFSAERPKGSFSTLEIQRTEQGDSAMYLCASSSGQIRDYGYTFGSGTRLTVV.